The T cell receptor beta chain under discussion was sequenced for a study of T cell responses to AZD1222 COVID-19 vaccine. Overall study results and limits: Among vaccine-associated CD4 TCRs, coverage spanned spike, with dominance at 160-218 and 743-854.

The table came from immunoSEQ multiplex PCR; TCRdb's copy has only in-frame clones and leaves some out. The sample contains about 140,000 clones, 80% to 95% of which appear only once. This CDR3 has 14 amino acids. From germline, CDR1 is SSHAT and CDR2 FNYEAQ (reference sequence). Details on this clone: The target antigen is unknown. A junction boundary mismatches the germline segment, possibly from a read error.

The chain has TRBV7-7 and TRBJ1-2; no reliable D call. The clonotype originates from an adult in good health. The material was peripheral blood, obtained on day 0 of AZD1222 vaccination. CDR3 bases: TGTGCTAGCAGCCCCATCGCGGCTAACTATGGCTACACCTTC. This sequence encodes CASSPIAANYGYTF.